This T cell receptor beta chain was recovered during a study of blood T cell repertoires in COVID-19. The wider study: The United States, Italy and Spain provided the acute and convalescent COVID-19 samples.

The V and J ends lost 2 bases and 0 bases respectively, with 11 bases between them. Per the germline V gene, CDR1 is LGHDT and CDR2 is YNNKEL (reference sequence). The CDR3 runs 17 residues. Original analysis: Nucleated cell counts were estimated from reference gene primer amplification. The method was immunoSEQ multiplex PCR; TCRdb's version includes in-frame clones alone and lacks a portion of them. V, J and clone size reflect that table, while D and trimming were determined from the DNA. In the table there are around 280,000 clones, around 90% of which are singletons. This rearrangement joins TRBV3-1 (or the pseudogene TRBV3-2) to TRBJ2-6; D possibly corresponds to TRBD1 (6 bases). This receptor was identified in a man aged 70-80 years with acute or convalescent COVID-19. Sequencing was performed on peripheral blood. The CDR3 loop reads CASSQPGVYSGANVLTF. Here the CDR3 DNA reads TGTGCCAGCAGCCAACCAGGGGTCTACTCTGGGGCCAACGTCCTGACTTTC.